These 20 T cell receptor beta chains originate from one sample sequenced in a study of regulatory T cells in long-lasting Graves disease. CDR3 regions were amplified by Arm-PCR using iRepertoire HTBI primers to build TCR beta libraries. TCRdb re-called the multiplex PCR reads through MiXCR, storing one row per CDR3 protein. The sample lists about 660,000 distinct CDR3 sequences; about 30% were seen once. Time point specified: persistent/refractory GD, antithyroid drugs over 5 years with positive TRAb. Making the TCR library involved RNA that had been extracted from PBMCs. The input for sequencing was peripheral blood mononuclear cells (PBMCs), taken when the disease was refractory, from a patient treated with antithyroid drugs. These receptors came from a female donor with Graves disease.

Notes on this clonotype: A read error is likely, as this CDR3 ends without the conserved phenylalanine or tryptophan. V and J are TRBV25-1 and TRBJ1-1; the match to TRBD1 covers 7 bases. CDR3 size: 15 residues. Germline V gene sequence: CDR1 MGHDK, CDR2 SYGVNS. V was pared by 4 bases and J by 0 bases, with 5 bases of the junction left unmatched. CDR3 residues: CASSAEQGMNTEAFL. The CDR3 DNA follows: TGTGCCAGCAGTGCCGAACAGGGGATGAACACTGAAGCTTTCCTT.

The chain combines TRBV4-1 with TRBJ1-5, with TRBD1 identical over 7 bases. J lost 6 bases, V lost 6 bases, and 11 bases had no gene match. This CDR3 has 15 amino acids. Per germline, CDR1 MGHRA and CDR2 YSYEKL. In DNA, the CDR3 is TGCGCCAGCAGGACGACAGGGCAGAGGAGTCAGCCCCAGCATTTT. This encodes CASRTTGQRSQPQHF.

V usage is TRBV6-1 and J usage is TRBJ1-1; D remains unclear. V lost 6 bases and J 1 base, leaving 12 bases between the germline ends. CDR1 and CDR2 (germline): MNHNS, SASEGT. The CDR3 has 14 amino acids. CDR3 amino acids: CASSRAAANTEAFF. The DNA for the CDR3 is TGTGCCAGCAGCCGGGCGGCAGCGAACACTGAAGCTTTCTTT.

The V gene is TRBV5-7, the J gene TRBJ2-3, with D perhaps TRBD1 or TRBD2 (5 bases each). TRBV5-7 is an ORF for which the function is uncertain. Trimming stripped 4 bases from V and 0 bases from J, with 15 bases between. The CDR3 spans 16 residues. In DNA, the CDR3 is TGTGCCAGCAGCCCTTTACGGGACGGGAGCACAGATACGCAGTATTTT. Its translation is CASSPLRDGSTDTQYF.

This clonotype was detected only a few times. This chain uses TRBV28 with TRBJ1-6, with TRBD1 matching 9 bases. The CDR3 consists of 15 residues. The germline V gene encodes CDR1 MDHEN and CDR2 SYDVKM. Trimming at V came to 6 bases and at J to 10 bases, leaving 10 bases not matched to a gene. Written as DNA, the CDR3 is TGTGCCAGCAGCTACCGACAGGGGGGTAGGTCACCCCTCCACTTT. Translated: CASSYRQGGRSPLHF.

The chain uses TRBV12-3 or TRBV12-4 and TRBJ2-5, with a tentative D call TRBD2 (6 bases). The V and J ends lost 7 bases and 5 bases respectively, with 20 bases between them. CDR3 size: 15 residues. CDR3 protein: CASTRRLGRTETQYF. CDR3 coding DNA: TGTGCCAGCACCCGACGACTAGGCAGAACGGAGACCCAGTACTTC.

This clonotype has more than one count but fewer than ten. The chain uses TRBV25-1 and TRBJ1-2; possibly TRBD1 for D (6 bases). V was trimmed by 4 bases and J by 5 bases, leaving 17 bases between them. There are 15 residues in the CDR3. In germline, CDR1 is MGHDK, CDR2 SYGVNS. CDR3 in amino acids: CASSARGRGRYGYTF. The DNA of the CDR3 is TGTGCCAGCAGTGCGCGGGGGCGAGGAAGGTATGGCTACACCTTC.

This clonotype was counted a few times. The chain links TRBV6-2 or TRBV6-3 to TRBJ2-7; no clear D gene. V dropped 4 bases and J dropped 0 bases, with 10 bases sitting between them. The germline V gene encodes CDR1 MNHEY and CDR2 SVGEGT. This CDR3 is built from 14 residues. The CDR3 region is CASSLFWDSYEQYF. CDR3 DNA: TGTGCCAGCAGTTTGTTCTGGGACTCCTACGAGCAGTACTTC.

V and J are TRBV12-3 or TRBV12-4 and TRBJ1-5; 9 bases fit TRBD1. The V and J ends lost 5 bases and 7 bases, in that order; junction bases with no gene match: 15. The CDR3 sequence is 17 residues long. In DNA, the CDR3 is TGTGCCAGCAGTAAAGGACAGGGGACGAGTTTTCGGCAGCCCCAGCATTTT. It yields the protein CASSKGQGTSFRQPQHF.

This clonotype has a count of ten or more. The V call is TRBV2, the J call TRBJ2-5; D uncertain. V shed 6 bases and J shed 12 bases, with 14 bases lying between them. The CDR3 runs 11 residues. CDR1 is SNHLY, CDR2 FYNNEI, per germline. The DNA of the CDR3 is TGTGCCAGCAGCTCCCCAGGCGAAGAGTACTTC. This gives the protein CASSSPGEEYF.

The rearrangement joins TRBV28 to TRBJ2-7; D unresolved. Germline CDR1 is MDHEN and CDR2 is SYDVKM. The CDR3 spans 11 residues. V lost 6 bases to trimming and J lost 4 bases, with 7 bases between them. The CDR3 nucleotides are TGTGCCAGCAGCCGAGAGTACGAGCAGTACTTC. Translating it yields CASSREYEQYF.

This clonotype appeared many times. The chain combines TRBV12-3 or TRBV12-4 with TRBJ1-1; D gene unclear. The V and J ends lost 1 base and 3 bases respectively, with 6 bases between them. This CDR3 has 13 amino acids. Here the CDR3 DNA reads TGTGCCAGCAGTTTAGGGACGGACACTGAAGCTTTCTTT. This translates into CASSLGTDTEAFF.

Many counts were recorded for this clonotype. The chain combines TRBV7-2 with TRBJ1-4, with 10 positions matching TRBD1. Looked up from germline, CDR1 is SGHTA and CDR2 is FQGNSA. V shed 4 bases and J 5 bases; nucleotides not matched to a gene: 4. The CDR3 totals 15 residues. The CDR3 reads CASSSTGQGNEKLFF. CDR3 sequence (DNA): TGTGCCAGCAGCTCAACGGGACAGGGGAATGAAAAACTGTTTTTT.

The chain links TRBV7-6 to TRBJ1-2, with D perhaps TRBD1 (5 bases). Germline assignment: CDR1 SGHVS and CDR2 FNYEAQ. The CDR3 spans 13 residues. V lost 5 bases, J lost 3 bases, and 10 bases lay in between. Here the CDR3 reads CASSEGIYYGYTF. In DNA, the CDR3 is TGTGCCAGCAGCGAGGGGATCTACTATGGCTACACCTTC.

This rearrangement joins TRBV30 to TRBJ1-5; D possibly corresponds to TRBD1 (5 bases). V lost 0 bases and J lost 0, with 6 bases in between. CDR1 GTSNPN and CDR2 SVGIG come from the germline V gene (reference sequence). This CDR3 is 14 amino acids long. The CDR3 nucleotides are TGTGCCTGGAGTGTACAGGTTAGCAATCAGCCCCAGCATTTT. Amino acids: CAWSVQVSNQPQHF. Complete variable domain (other parts from reference TRBV30 and TRBJ1-5): SQTIHQWPATLVQPVGSPLSLECTVEGTSNPNLYWYRQAAGRGLQLLFYSVGIGQISSEVPQNLSASRPQDRQFILSSKKLLLSDSGFYLCAWSVQVSNQPQHFGDGTRLSIL.

The CDR3 reads CSVEELDTDQPQHF. CDR3 bases: TGCAGCGTTGAAGAACTGGACACAGATCAGCCCCAGCATTTT. V is TRBV29-1 and J is TRBJ1-5, with D possibly TRBD1 on 5 matching bases. In germline, CDR1 is SQVTM, CDR2 ANQGSEA. Trimming shortened V by 0 bases and J by 5 bases, and 11 bases separated the two germline ends. This CDR3 is 14 amino acids long.

This chain connects TRBV30 to TRBJ1-1; D not resolved. Trimming took off 0 bases at V and 0 bases at J, with 14 bases between the two ends. CDR1 and CDR2 from the germline V gene are GTSNPN and SVGIG (reference sequence). This CDR3 contains 16 residues. DNA of the CDR3: TGTGCCTGGAGTGTAGGCCAGGCGGGCTTGAACACTGAAGCTTTCTTT. It translates to CAWSVGQAGLNTEAFF.

Notes on this clonotype: A much more abundant neighbour one base away suggests this may be a read error. The chain couples TRBV12-3 or TRBV12-4 to TRBJ1-1; D remains ambiguous. The CDR3 runs to 14 residues. Trimming left V 0 bases short and J 6 bases short, with 11 bases between. The CDR3 loop is CASSLALRSAEAFF. DNA for the CDR3: TGTGCCAGCAGTTTAGCGCTTAGGTCGGCTGAAGCTTTCTTT.

The chain carries TRBV6-1 and TRBJ1-1; TRBD1 aligns across 8 bases. CDR1 and CDR2 from the germline V gene are MNHNS and SASEGT. The CDR3 sequence is 13 residues long. J lost 8 bases, V lost 6 bases, and 8 bases had no gene match. The CDR3 reads CASSPTGGKEAFF. The CDR3 bases are TGTGCCAGCAGCCCAACAGGGGGAAAGGAAGCTTTCTTT.

The rearrangement joins TRBV19 to TRBJ2-1, with 8 bases fitting TRBD1. The V and J ends lost 6 bases and 7 bases, in that order; junction bases with no gene match: 8. From germline, CDR1 is LNHDA and CDR2 SQIVND (reference sequence). The CDR3 consists of 14 residues. As DNA, the CDR3 is TGTGCCAGTAGGCCGAGGGACAGGACGAATGAGCAGTTCTTC. It yields the protein CASRPRDRTNEQFF.